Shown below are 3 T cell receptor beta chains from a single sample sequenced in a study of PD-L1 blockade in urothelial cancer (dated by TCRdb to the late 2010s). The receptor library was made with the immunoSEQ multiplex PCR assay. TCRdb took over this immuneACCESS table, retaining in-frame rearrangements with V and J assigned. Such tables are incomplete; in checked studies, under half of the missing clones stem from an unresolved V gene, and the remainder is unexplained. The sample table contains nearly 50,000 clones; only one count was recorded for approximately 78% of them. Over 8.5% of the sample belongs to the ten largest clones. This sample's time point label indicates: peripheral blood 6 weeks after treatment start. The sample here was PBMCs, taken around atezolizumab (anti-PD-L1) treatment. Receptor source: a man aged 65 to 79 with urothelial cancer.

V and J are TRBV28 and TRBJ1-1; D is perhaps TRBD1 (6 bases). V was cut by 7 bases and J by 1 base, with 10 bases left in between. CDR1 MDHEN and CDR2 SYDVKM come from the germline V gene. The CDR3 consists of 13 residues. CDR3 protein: CASIRGGNTEAFF. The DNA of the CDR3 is TGTGCCAGCATAAGGGGGGGGAACACTGAAGCTTTCTTT.

The CDR3 coding sequence is TGCGCCAGCAGCGCCAGTTTTAGCGGGAGAATGAATGAGCAGTTCTTC. Amino acids: CASSASFSGRMNEQFF. The chain carries TRBV5-1 and TRBJ2-1; TRBD2 matches 9 bases. The CDR3 totals 16 residues. J gave up 7 bases and V 4 bases, and 12 bases lay outside the gene matches. CDR1 and CDR2 (germline): SGHRS, YFSETQ.

The CDR3 DNA is TGTGCCAGCAGCTTGGGGGGCTTGGGGCTTACCTACAATGAGCAGTTCTTC. Its protein product is CASSLGGLGLTYNEQFF. This chain links TRBV5-6 with TRBJ2-1; D may be TRBD1 (5 bases). The CDR3 length is 17 residues. Looked up from germline, CDR1 is SGHDT and CDR2 is YYEEEE. Trimming took off 0 bases at V and 2 bases at J, with 15 bases between the two ends.